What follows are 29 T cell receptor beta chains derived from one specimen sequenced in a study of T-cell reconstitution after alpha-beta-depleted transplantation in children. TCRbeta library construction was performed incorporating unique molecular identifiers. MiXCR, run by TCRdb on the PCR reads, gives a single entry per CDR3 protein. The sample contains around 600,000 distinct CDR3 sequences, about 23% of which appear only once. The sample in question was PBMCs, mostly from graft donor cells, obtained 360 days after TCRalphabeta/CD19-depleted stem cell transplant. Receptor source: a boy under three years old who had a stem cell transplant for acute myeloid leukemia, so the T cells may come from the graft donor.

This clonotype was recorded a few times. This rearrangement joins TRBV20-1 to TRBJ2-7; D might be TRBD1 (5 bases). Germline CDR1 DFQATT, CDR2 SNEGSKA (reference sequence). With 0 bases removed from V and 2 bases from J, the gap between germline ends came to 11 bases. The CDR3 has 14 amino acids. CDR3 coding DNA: TGCAGTGCTAGAGACCAGGGCATGGCCTACGAGCAGTACTTC. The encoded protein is CSARDQGMAYEQYF.

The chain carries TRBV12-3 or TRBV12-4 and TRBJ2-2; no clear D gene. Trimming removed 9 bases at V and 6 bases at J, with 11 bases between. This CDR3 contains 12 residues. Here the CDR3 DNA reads TGTGCCAGTTATACTGGCCCCGGGGAGCTGTTTTTT. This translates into CASYTGPGELFF.

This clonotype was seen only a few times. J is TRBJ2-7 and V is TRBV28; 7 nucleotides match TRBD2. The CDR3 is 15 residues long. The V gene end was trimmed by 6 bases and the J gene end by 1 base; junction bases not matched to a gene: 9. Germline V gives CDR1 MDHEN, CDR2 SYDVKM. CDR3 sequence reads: CASSALRAGSYEQYF. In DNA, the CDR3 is TGTGCCAGCAGCGCCCTGCGAGCGGGGTCCTACGAGCAGTACTTC. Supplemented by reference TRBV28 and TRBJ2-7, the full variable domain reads DVKVTQSSRYLVKRTGEKVFLECVQDMDHENMFWYRQDPGLGLRLIYFSYDVKMKEKGDIPEGYSVSREKKERFSLILESASTNQTSMYLCASSALRAGSYEQYFGPGTRLTVT.

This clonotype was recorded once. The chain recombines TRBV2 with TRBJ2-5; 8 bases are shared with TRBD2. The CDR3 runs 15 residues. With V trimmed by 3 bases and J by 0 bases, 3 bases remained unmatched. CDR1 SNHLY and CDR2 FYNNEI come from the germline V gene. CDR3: CASSEAGGDQETQYF. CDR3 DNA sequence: TGTGCCAGCAGTGAGGCCGGGGGGGACCAAGAGACCCAGTACTTC.

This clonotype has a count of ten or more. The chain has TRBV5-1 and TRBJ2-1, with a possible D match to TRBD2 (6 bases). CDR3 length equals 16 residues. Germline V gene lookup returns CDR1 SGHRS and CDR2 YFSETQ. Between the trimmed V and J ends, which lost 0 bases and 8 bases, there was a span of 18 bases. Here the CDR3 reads CASSLVMGGWIDEQFF. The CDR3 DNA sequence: TGCGCCAGCAGCTTGGTCATGGGGGGTTGGATAGATGAGCAGTTCTTC. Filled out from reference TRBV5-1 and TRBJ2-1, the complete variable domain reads KAGVTQTPRYLIKTRGQQVTLSCSPISGHRSVSWYQQTPGQGLQFLFEYFSETQRNKGNFPGRFSGRQFSNSRSEMNVSTLELGDSALYLCASSLVMGGWIDEQFFGPGTRLTVL.

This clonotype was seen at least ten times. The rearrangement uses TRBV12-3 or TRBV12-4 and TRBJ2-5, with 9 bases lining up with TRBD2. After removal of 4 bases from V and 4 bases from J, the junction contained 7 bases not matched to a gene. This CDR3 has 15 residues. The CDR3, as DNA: TGTGCCAGCAGTTCCCCCAGCGGGGGGCGAGAGACCCAGTACTTC. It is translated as CASSSPSGGRETQYF.

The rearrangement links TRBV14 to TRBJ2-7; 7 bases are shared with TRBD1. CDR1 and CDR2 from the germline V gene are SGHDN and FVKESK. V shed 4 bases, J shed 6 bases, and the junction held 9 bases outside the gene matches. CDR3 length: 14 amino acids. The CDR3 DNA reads TGTGCCAGCAGCCCGTACAGGGGCGGAGGCGAGCAGTACTTC. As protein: CASSPYRGGGEQYF.

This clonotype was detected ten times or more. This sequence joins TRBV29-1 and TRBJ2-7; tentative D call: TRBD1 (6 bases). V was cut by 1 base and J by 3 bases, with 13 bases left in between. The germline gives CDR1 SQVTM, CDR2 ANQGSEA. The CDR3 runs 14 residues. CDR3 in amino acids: CSVEVGRGNYEQYF. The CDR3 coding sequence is TGCAGCGTTGAAGTCGGCAGGGGAAACTACGAGCAGTACTTC.

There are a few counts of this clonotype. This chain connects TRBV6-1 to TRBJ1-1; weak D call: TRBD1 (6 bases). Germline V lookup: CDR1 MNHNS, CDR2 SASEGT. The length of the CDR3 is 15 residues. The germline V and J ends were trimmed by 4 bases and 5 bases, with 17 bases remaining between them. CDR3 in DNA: TGTGCCAGCAGTGCACTCAGGGGCGGGGGGACTGAAGCTTTCTTT. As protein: CASSALRGGGTEAFF.

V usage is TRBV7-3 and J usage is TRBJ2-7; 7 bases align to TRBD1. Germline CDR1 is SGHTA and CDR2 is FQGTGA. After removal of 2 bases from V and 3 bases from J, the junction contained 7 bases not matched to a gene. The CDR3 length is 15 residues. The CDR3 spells CASSLRGGAVYEQYF. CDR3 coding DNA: TGTGCCAGCAGCTTACGAGGGGGCGCCGTCTACGAGCAGTACTTC.

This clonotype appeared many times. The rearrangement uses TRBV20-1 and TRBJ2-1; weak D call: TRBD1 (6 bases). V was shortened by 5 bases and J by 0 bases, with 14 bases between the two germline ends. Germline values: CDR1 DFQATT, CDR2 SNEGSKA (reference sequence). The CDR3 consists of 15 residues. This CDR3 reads CSAPRTASSYNEQFF. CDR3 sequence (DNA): TGCAGTGCTCCCCGGACAGCGAGCTCCTACAATGAGCAGTTCTTC.

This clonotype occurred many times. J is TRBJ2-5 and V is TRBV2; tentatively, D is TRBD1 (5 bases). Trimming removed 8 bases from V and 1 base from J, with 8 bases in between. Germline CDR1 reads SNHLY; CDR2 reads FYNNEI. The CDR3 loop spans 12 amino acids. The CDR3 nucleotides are TGTGCCAGCTCTAGGGGCCAAGAGACCCAGTACTTC. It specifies CASSRGQETQYF.

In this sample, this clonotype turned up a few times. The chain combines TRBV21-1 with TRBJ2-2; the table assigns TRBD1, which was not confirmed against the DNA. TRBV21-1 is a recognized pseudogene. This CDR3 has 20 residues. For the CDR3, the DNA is TGTGCCAGCAGCAAAGACACCCGGGACAGGGAATTTGGGGCGCTTGGGGAGCTGTTTTTT. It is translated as CASSKDTRDREFGALGELFF.

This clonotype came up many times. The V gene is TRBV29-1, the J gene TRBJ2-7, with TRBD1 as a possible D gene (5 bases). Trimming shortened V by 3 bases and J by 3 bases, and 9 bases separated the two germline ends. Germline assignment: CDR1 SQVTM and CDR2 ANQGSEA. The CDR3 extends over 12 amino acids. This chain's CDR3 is CSVEGRGYEQYF. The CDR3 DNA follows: TGCAGCGTTGAGGGTAGGGGCTACGAGCAGTACTTC.

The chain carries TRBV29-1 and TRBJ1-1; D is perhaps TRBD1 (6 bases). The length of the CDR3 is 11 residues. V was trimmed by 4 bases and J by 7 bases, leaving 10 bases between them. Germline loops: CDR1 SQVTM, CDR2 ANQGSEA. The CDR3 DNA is TGCAGCGTTGCAGGGGACCTTGAAGCTTTCTTT. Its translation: CSVAGDLEAFF.

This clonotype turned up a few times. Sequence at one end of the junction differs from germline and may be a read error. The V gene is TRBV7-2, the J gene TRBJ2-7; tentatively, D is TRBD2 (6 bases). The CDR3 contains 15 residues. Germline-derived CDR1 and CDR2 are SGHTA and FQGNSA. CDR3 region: CASSLDQLASSEQYF. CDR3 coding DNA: TGTGCCAGCAGCTTAGACCAACTAGCCTCCTCCGAGCAGTACTTC.

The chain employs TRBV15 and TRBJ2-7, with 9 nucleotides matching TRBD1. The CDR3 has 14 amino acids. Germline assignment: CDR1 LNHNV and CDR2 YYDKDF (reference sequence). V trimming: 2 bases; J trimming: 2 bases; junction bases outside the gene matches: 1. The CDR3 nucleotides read TGTGCCACCAGCAGAAGACAGGGGGCCTACGAGCAGTACTTC. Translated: CATSRRQGAYEQYF.

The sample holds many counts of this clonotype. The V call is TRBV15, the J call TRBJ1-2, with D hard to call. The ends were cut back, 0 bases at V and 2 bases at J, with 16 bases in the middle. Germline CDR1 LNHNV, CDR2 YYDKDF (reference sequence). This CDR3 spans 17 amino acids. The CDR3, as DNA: TGTGCCACCAGCAGAGATAGGCTCTTGGGTGCGAACTATGGCTACACCTTC. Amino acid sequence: CATSRDRLLGANYGYTF.

CDR3 amino acids: CASSSGVPSSYNEQFF. The CDR3 DNA sequence: TGTGCCAGCAGTTCGGGGGTCCCGAGCTCCTACAATGAGCAGTTCTTC. The chain carries TRBV2 and TRBJ2-1; a possible D gene is TRBD2 (6 bases). Trimming pared 5 bases from V and 0 bases from J, leaving 14 bases between. The CDR3 sequence is 16 residues long. The germline V gene encodes CDR1 SNHLY and CDR2 FYNNEI.

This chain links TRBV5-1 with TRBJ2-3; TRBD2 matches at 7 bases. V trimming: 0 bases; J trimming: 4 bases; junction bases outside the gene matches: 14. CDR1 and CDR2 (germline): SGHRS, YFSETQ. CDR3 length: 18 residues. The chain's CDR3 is CASSLDPAGKAHADTQYF. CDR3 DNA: TGCGCCAGCAGCTTGGACCCAGCGGGGAAGGCACACGCAGATACGCAGTATTTT. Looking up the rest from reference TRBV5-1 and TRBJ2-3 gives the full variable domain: KAGVTQTPRYLIKTRGQQVTLSCSPISGHRSVSWYQQTPGQGLQFLFEYFSETQRNKGNFPGRFSGRQFSNSRSEMNVSTLELGDSALYLCASSLDPAGKAHADTQYFGPGTRLTVL.

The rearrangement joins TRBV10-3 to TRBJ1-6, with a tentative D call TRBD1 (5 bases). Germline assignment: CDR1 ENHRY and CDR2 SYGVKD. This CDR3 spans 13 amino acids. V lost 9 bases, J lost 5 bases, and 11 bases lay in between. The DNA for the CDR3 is TGTGCCATGTCGGCGGGGGATAATTCACCCCTCCACTTT. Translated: CAMSAGDNSPLHF.

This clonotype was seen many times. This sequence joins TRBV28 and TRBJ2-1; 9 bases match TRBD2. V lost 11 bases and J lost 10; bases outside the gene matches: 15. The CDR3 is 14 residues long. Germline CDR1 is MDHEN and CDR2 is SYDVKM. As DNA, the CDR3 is TGTGCCTCCCTCAGTGGCGGGGGGGATTGGGAGCAGTTCTTC. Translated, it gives CASLSGGGDWEQFF.

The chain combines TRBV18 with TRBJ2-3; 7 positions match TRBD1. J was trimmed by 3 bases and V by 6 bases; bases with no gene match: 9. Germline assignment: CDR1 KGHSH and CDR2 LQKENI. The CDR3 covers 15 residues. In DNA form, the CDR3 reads TGTGCCAGCTCCGCGACAGGGATCCGAACAGATACGCAGTATTTT. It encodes CASSATGIRTDTQYF.

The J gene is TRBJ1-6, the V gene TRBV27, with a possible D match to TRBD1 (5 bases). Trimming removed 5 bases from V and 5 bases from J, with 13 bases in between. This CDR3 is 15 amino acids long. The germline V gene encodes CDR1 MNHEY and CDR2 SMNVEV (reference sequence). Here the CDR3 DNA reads TGTGCCAGCAGTCGAACCGGGACGAATAATTCACCCCTCCACTTT. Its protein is CASSRTGTNNSPLHF.

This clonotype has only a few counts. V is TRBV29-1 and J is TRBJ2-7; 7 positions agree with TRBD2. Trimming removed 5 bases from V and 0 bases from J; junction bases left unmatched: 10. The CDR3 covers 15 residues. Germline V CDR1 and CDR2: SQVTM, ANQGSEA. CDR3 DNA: TGCAGCGTTCAACTTCTGGCGGGGGACTCCTACGAGCAGTACTTC. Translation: CSVQLLAGDSYEQYF.

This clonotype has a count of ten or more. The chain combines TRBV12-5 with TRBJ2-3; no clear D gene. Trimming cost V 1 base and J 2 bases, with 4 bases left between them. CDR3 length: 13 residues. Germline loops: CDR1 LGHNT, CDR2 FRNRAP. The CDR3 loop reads CASGLENTDTQYF. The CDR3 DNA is TGTGCTAGTGGTTTGGAGAACACAGATACGCAGTATTTT. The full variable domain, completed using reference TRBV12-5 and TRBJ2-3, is DARVTQTPRHKVTEMGQEVTMRCQPILGHNTVFWYRQTMMQGLELLAYFRNRAPLDDSGMPKDRFSAEMPDATLATLKIQPSEPRDSAVYFCASGLENTDTQYFGPGTRLTVL.

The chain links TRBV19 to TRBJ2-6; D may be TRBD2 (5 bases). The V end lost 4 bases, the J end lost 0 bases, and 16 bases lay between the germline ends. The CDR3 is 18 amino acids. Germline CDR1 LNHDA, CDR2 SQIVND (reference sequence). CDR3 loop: CASSNPGKPNSGANVLTF. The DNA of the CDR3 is TGTGCCAGTAGTAATCCGGGGAAACCTAACTCTGGGGCCAACGTCCTGACTTTC.

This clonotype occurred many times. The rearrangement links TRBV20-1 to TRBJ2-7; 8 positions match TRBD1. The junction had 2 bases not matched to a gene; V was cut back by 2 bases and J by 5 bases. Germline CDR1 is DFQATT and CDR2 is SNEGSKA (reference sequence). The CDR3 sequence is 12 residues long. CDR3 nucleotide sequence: TGCAGTGCTAGAAGACAGGGGAACGAGCAGTACTTC. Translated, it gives CSARRQGNEQYF.

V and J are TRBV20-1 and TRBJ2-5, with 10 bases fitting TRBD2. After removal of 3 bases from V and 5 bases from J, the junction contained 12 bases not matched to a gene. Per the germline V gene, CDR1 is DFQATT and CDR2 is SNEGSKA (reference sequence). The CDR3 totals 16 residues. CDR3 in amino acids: CSASLLAGALGETQYF. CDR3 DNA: TGCAGTGCTAGCTTGCTAGCGGGGGCCCTAGGGGAGACCCAGTACTTC.